These 19 T cell receptor beta chains were all obtained from the same sample, sequenced in a study of OX40 agonist ivuxolimab in advanced cancers. Sequencing was performed with immunoSEQ multiplex PCR; in TCRdb, only in-frame clones are kept and a portion is missing. The sample records roughly 30,000 clones, roughly 90% being singletons. This specimen was CD4+ or CD8+ T cells sorted from blood, taken in a trial of the OX40 agonist ivuxolimab. The receptors derive from an adult with an advanced solid tumor such as melanoma, head and neck, liver or kidney cancer.

The rearrangement joins TRBV9 to TRBJ2-7; no clear D. The CDR3 is 13 residues long. Trimming cost V 8 bases and J 3 bases, with 15 bases left between them. CDR1 is SGDLS and CDR2 is YYNGEE in the germline V gene. The CDR3 sequence: CARPGRRLYEQYF. The CDR3 bases are TGTGCCAGGCCCGGACGGCGCCTCTACGAGCAGTACTTC.

In this sample, this clone turned up once. V gene TRBV30 combines with J gene TRBJ2-7, with D maybe TRBD1 (7 bases). The germline gives CDR1 GTSNPN, CDR2 SVGIG (reference sequence). The CDR3 spans 13 residues. The ends were cut back, 3 bases at V and 4 bases at J, with 13 bases in the middle. The CDR3, as DNA: TGTGCCTGGAGAGGAGGGGGCAGTTACGAGCAGTACTTC. This gives the protein CAWRGGGSYEQYF.

The chain combines TRBV27 with TRBJ2-5; D is uncertain. Germline CDR1 and CDR2: MNHEY and SMNVEV (reference sequence). The germline V and J ends were trimmed by 7 bases and 2 bases, with 14 bases remaining between them. This CDR3 spans 14 amino acids. Here the CDR3 reads CASTLLGTQETQYF. CDR3 bases: TGTGCCAGCACCCTACTGGGTACACAAGAGACCCAGTACTTC.

The chain combines TRBV28 with TRBJ2-1; 15 positions agree with TRBD2. The V gene's germline CDR1 is MDHEN and CDR2 SYDVKM. The CDR3 length is 15 residues. With 6 bases clipped from V and 6 bases from J, the junction kept 3 bases outside the gene matches. The CDR3 sequence: CASRQGLAGGNEQFF. CDR3 in DNA: TGTGCCAGCAGACAGGGACTAGCGGGGGGCAATGAGCAGTTCTTC. The whole variable domain, remainder taken from reference TRBV28 and TRBJ2-1, is DVKVTQSSRYLVKRTGEKVFLECVQDMDHENMFWYRQDPGLGLRLIYFSYDVKMKEKGDIPEGYSVSREKKERFSLILESASTNQTSMYLCASRQGLAGGNEQFFGPGTRLTVL.

The chain combines TRBV19 with TRBJ1-2; TRBD1 is a possible D gene (5 bases). Germline-derived CDR1 and CDR2 are LNHDA and SQIVND (reference sequence). Trimming shortened V by 8 bases and J by 7 bases, and 14 bases separated the two germline ends. The CDR3 extends over 12 amino acids. The DNA for the CDR3 is TGTGCCAGTCTGTCCGGGGGTGTTGGCTACACCTTC. As protein: CASLSGGVGYTF.

This chain uses TRBV28 with TRBJ2-5; D not certain. Trimming took off 9 bases at V and 1 base at J, with 15 bases between the two ends. CDR1 is MDHEN and CDR2 is SYDVKM in the germline V gene. The CDR3 has 14 amino acids. The CDR3 region has the DNA TGTGCCAGTAAGGCACCACTGCTCCAAGAGACCCAGTACTTC. This translates into CASKAPLLQETQYF. Full variable domain (rest looked up from reference TRBV28 and TRBJ2-5): DVKVTQSSRYLVKRTGEKVFLECVQDMDHENMFWYRQDPGLGLRLIYFSYDVKMKEKGDIPEGYSVSREKKERFSLILESASTNQTSMYLCASKAPLLQETQYFGPGTRLLVL.

The V call is TRBV9, the J call TRBJ2-3, with TRBD2 matching over 7 bases. In germline, CDR1 is SGDLS, CDR2 YYNGEE. The V segment lost 0 bases and the J segment 1 base; nucleotides outside the gene matches: 5. This CDR3 is built from 16 residues. CDR3 amino acids: CASSVGAGVRTDTQYF. Written as DNA, the CDR3 is TGTGCCAGCAGCGTAGGGGCGGGGGTACGCACAGATACGCAGTATTTT.

The chain is built from TRBV6-1 and TRBJ2-1, with D perhaps matching TRBD1 (6 bases). The length of the CDR3 is 16 residues. CDR1 is MNHNS, CDR2 SASEGT, per germline. Trimming stripped 4 bases from V and 0 bases from J, with 13 bases between. The CDR3 bases are TGTGCCAGCAGTGGGACAGCCCCAAGCTCCTACAATGAGCAGTTCTTC. Translating gives CASSGTAPSSYNEQFF.

The chain has TRBV7-9 and TRBJ2-7; D is uncertain. There are 11 residues in the CDR3. The germline V gene has CDR1 SEHNR and CDR2 FQNEAQ (reference sequence). Between the trimmed V and J ends, which lost 5 bases and 3 bases, there was a span of 5 bases. The CDR3: CASSKSYEQYF. DNA for the CDR3: TGTGCCAGCAGCAAAAGCTACGAGCAGTACTTC.

This rearrangement joins TRBV19 to TRBJ2-1; 7 bases line up with TRBD2. The junction had 2 bases not matched to a gene; V was cut back by 3 bases and J by 0 bases. This CDR3 has 15 amino acids. Germline-derived CDR1 and CDR2 are LNHDA and SQIVND (reference sequence). The CDR3 coding sequence is TGTGCCAGTAGTATCACTAGCGTCTCCTACAATGAGCAGTTCTTC. Amino acids: CASSITSVSYNEQFF.

In DNA, the CDR3 is TGTGCCAGCTCCCCAACGAGTGGGAAAAACATATATTTT. It encodes CASSPTSGKNIYF. This rearrangement joins TRBV18 to TRBJ1-3; D call uncertain. The CDR3 length is 13 residues. Germline CDR1 reads KGHSH; CDR2 reads LQKENI. The V end was cut by 6 bases, the J end by 12 bases, with 18 bases between.

The rearrangement joins TRBV7-7 to TRBJ2-5, with 7 bases lining up with TRBD1. Germline V gene data show CDR1 as SSHAT and CDR2 as FNYEAQ (reference sequence). Trimming removed 5 bases from V and 5 bases from J; junction bases left unmatched: 8. This CDR3 comprises 14 residues. The chain's CDR3 is CASSLQGEGETQYF. CDR3 coding DNA: TGTGCCAGCAGCCTGCAGGGGGAAGGGGAGACCCAGTACTTC.

The chain is built from TRBV27 and TRBJ2-1, with TRBD2 as a possible D gene (5 bases). The germline V gene encodes CDR1 MNHEY and CDR2 SMNVEV (reference sequence). The CDR3 has 15 amino acids. V gave up 3 bases and J gave up 4 bases, with 13 bases separating them. CDR3 nucleotides: TGTGCCAGCAGTTTGGTAGCGCCTATTTACAATGAGCAGTTCTTC. It codes for CASSLVAPIYNEQFF.

The chain employs TRBV28 and TRBJ1-1; D is uncertain. This CDR3 spans 14 amino acids. Looked up from germline, CDR1 is MDHEN and CDR2 is SYDVKM. The ends were cut back, 7 bases at V and 6 bases at J, with 18 bases in the middle. This chain's CDR3 is CASTIMTLTAEAFF. DNA for the CDR3: TGTGCCAGCACCATAATGACCCTTACCGCTGAAGCTTTCTTT.

The chain links TRBV2 to TRBJ2-1, with 10 positions matching TRBD2. Germline V CDR1 and CDR2: SNHLY, FYNNEI. Unmatched junction bases numbered 8, after V lost 11 bases and J lost 7 bases. The CDR3 has 13 residues. The CDR3 reads CAGRLAGVNEQFF. The CDR3 DNA follows: TGTGCCGGTCGACTAGCGGGTGTGAATGAGCAGTTCTTC.

The chain links TRBV28 to TRBJ2-7; D perhaps matches TRBD1 (5 bases). Between the trimmed V and J ends, which lost 4 bases and 3 bases, there was a span of 16 bases. CDR3 length: 15 residues. Germline CDR1 MDHEN, CDR2 SYDVKM. The CDR3 region is CASSSRDSAFYEQYF. The CDR3 nucleotides read TGTGCCAGCAGTTCGAGAGACAGTGCCTTCTACGAGCAGTACTTC.

V usage is TRBV4-1 and J usage is TRBJ2-7, with D maybe TRBD1 (5 bases). This CDR3 comprises 15 residues. Germline V lookup: CDR1 MGHRA, CDR2 YSYEKL. The V end was cut by 1 base, the J end by 2 bases, with 12 bases between. CDR3 sequence reads: CASSQAQGSTYEQYF. As DNA, the CDR3 is TGCGCCAGCAGCCAAGCCCAGGGTAGTACCTACGAGCAGTACTTC.

This chain uses TRBV5-1 with TRBJ2-3; D gene ambiguous. The germline gives CDR1 SGHRS, CDR2 YFSETQ. V was clipped by 4 bases and J by 3 bases, with 9 bases between them. The CDR3 consists of 13 residues. In DNA form, the CDR3 reads TGCGCCAGCAGCGTGGATCTTACAGATACGCAGTATTTT. Amino acids: CASSVDLTDTQYF.

The chain uses TRBV4-2 and TRBJ2-3; D remains ambiguous. Germline V CDR1 and CDR2: LGHNA, YNFKEQ. V was cut by 8 bases and J by 0 bases, with 9 bases left in between. The CDR3 sequence is 13 residues long. The CDR3 loop is CASLGPSTDTQYF. The CDR3 DNA sequence: TGTGCCAGCTTAGGGCCAAGCACAGATACGCAGTATTTT.